These 8 T cell receptor beta chains came from one sample sequenced in a study of CD8 T cells in ankylosing spondylitis. TCRdb fed the 5' RACE reads into MiXCR, producing one record per CDR3 protein. The sample has 230,000 or so distinct CDR3 sequences, approximately 20% seen once; the top ten hold around 30%. Sample: blood, either unsorted or a sorted T cell fraction (not recorded which). The source of these receptors is a male donor with ankylosing spondylitis or in good health (not recorded which).

The chain carries TRBV7-9 and TRBJ2-5; D tentatively fits TRBD1 or TRBD2 (5 bases each). The CDR3 sequence is 14 residues long. Germline V gene lookup returns CDR1 SEHNR and CDR2 FQNEAQ (reference sequence). V lost 6 bases and J 9 bases, leaving 20 bases between the germline ends. CDR3 sequence (DNA): TGTGCCAGCAGGGACTCAGTCCTTAAAGGGGCCCAGTACTTC. Its translation is CASRDSVLKGAQYF.

This chain joins TRBV10-3 and TRBJ2-7; D may be TRBD2 (6 bases). V lost 2 bases and J 3 bases, leaving 11 bases between the germline ends. The V gene's germline CDR1 is ENHRY and CDR2 SYGVKD. The CDR3 contains 14 residues. The CDR3 loop is CAISEIPSDYEQYF. The CDR3 region has the DNA TGTGCCATCAGTGAGATCCCTAGCGACTACGAGCAGTACTTC.

The chain links TRBV19 to TRBJ1-5; D uncertain. Germline V gene sequence: CDR1 LNHDA, CDR2 SQIVND (reference sequence). The CDR3 loop spans 15 amino acids. Trimming left V 2 bases short and J 1 base short, with 9 bases between. The CDR3 nucleotides read TGTGCCAGTAGTATAATTGGACGGAGCAATCAGCCCCAGCATTTT. Amino acid sequence: CASSIIGRSNQPQHF.

V usage is TRBV27 and J usage is TRBJ1-5; D ambiguous. The ends were cut back, 5 bases at V and 6 bases at J, with 23 bases in the middle. The germline V gene has CDR1 MNHEY and CDR2 SMNVEV (reference sequence). This CDR3 has 17 residues. In DNA, the CDR3 is TGTGCCAGCAGTCCCGTGTCGGCCCCCGGCAGTTTTCAGCCCCAGCATTTT. Translated, it gives CASSPVSAPGSFQPQHF.

This clonotype was seen ten or more times. V is TRBV20-1 and J is TRBJ2-1; TRBD2 is a possible D gene (6 bases). This CDR3 spans 13 amino acids. Trimming cost V 7 bases and J 3 bases, with 13 bases left between them. CDR1 is DFQATT, CDR2 SNEGSKA, per germline (reference sequence). This chain's CDR3 is CSVAEGGYNEQFF. For the CDR3, the DNA is TGCAGTGTAGCGGAGGGTGGCTACAATGAGCAGTTCTTC.

This clonotype was observed at least ten times. The chain combines TRBV29-1 with TRBJ1-4; D is ambiguous. CDR1 and CDR2 from the germline V gene are SQVTM and ANQGSEA. CDR3 length: 10 amino acids. V lost 5 bases and J 14 bases, leaving 12 bases between the germline ends. The CDR3 sequence: CSVWQDELFF. The DNA for the CDR3 is TGCAGCGTTTGGCAGGATGAGCTGTTTTTT.

This chain links TRBV5-6 with TRBJ1-5, with D uncertain. Germline V gene lookup returns CDR1 SGHDT and CDR2 YYEEEE. CDR3 length equals 16 residues. Trimming pared 2 bases from V and 6 bases from J, leaving 18 bases between. Here the CDR3 DNA reads TGTGCCAGCAGCTTATCGGTTCCAGCCACGGGTCAGCCCCAGCATTTT. This codes for CASSLSVPATGQPQHF.

In this sample, this clonotype turned up many times. This chain connects TRBV11-1 to TRBJ2-7, with TRBD2 matching over 13 bases. CDR1 and CDR2 (germline): SGHAT, FQDESV (reference sequence). Trimming cost V 5 bases and J 5 bases; bases outside gene matches: 15. This CDR3 region has 18 residues. CDR3 region: CASSILTSGRAPRDEQYF. CDR3 nucleotide sequence: TGTGCCAGCAGCATCTTAACTAGCGGGAGGGCCCCCCGGGACGAGCAGTACTTC. The whole variable domain, remainder taken from reference TRBV11-1 and TRBJ2-7, is EAEVAQSPRYKITEKSQAVAFWCDPISGHATLYWYRQILGQGPELLVQFQDESVVDDSQLPKDRFSAERLKGVDSTLKIQPAELGDSAMYLCASSILTSGRAPRDEQYFGPGTRLTVT.